The T cell receptor (beta chain) under discussion was sequenced for a study of cytomegalovirus exposure and HLA in healthy donors. Study conclusions and caveats: 164 TCR beta chains were listed as cytomegalovirus-associated. Clusters of TCRs from the first cohort tended to co-occur in the 130 or so validation repertoires (as a later analysis found). Most TCR sequences were uncommon, yet certain public TCRs appeared in many donors.

A note on this clone: Its target is unknown.

V shed 6 bases and J 0 bases; nucleotides not matched to a gene: 9. The CDR3 is 16 amino acids. Germline V lookup: CDR1 SNHLY, CDR2 FYNNEI. Among the 110 or so subjects of the validation cohort, separate from the approximately 660-subject first cohort, were the donors. Measured with immunoSEQ multiplex PCR; TCRdb has only the in-frame clones, and not every one. Of some 310,000 clones listed, nearly 90% are singletons. V and J are TRBV2 and TRBJ2-3; 7 bases are a match to TRBD2. Sequencing input: PBMCs. This sequence originates from a young man in good health and CMV-seronegative. CDR3 coding DNA: TGTGCCAGCAGGAGGTCGGGGCGGGGGAGCACAGATACGCAGTATTTT. It translates to CASRRSGRGSTDTQYF.